Presented here are 8 T cell receptor beta chains from one specimen sequenced in a study of Ad26.COV2.S vaccination and SARS-CoV-2 variants. TCRdb's table, derived via immunoSEQ multiplex PCR, lists solely in-frame clones and lacks some. The data contain 440,000 or so clones, about nine tenths of them seen just once; the ten biggest clones take up under 2%. The sample's treatment: around 19 received Ad26.COV2.S at low or high dose, single or two shots; about 5 received placebo; per-sample allocation not given. Specimen acquisition occurred on day 63 following the initial vaccine or placebo injection. The sequences come from peripheral blood, collected in a trial of Ad26.COV2.S vaccine versus placebo. The source is a person between 18 and 65 years old who received the Ad26.COV2.S COVID-19 vaccine or a placebo.

V gene TRBV6-6 combines with J gene TRBJ2-7, with D perhaps assigned TRBD1 or TRBD2 (5 bases each). V lost 5 bases and J lost 0, with 23 bases in between. This CDR3 spans 18 amino acids. The germline CDR1 and CDR2 sequences are MNHNY and SVGAGI (reference sequence). The CDR3 coding sequence is TGTGCCAGCAGTCTAAGGGGTCATAGCGAAGTGTACTCCTACGAGCAGTACTTC. This codes for CASSLRGHSEVYSYEQYF.

The rearrangement joins TRBV14 to TRBJ1-6; D gene uncertain. The CDR3 is 13 amino acids. Trimming removed 2 bases from V and 9 bases from J, with 8 bases in between. Germline assignment: CDR1 SGHDN and CDR2 FVKESK. Written as DNA, the CDR3 is TGTGCCAGCAGCCAACGGTCTGGTTCACCCCTCCACTTT. It encodes CASSQRSGSPLHF.

The CDR3 sequence: CASSSQRLGLATEQYF. CDR3 DNA sequence: TGCGCCAGCAGCTCACAAAGGCTGGGACTAGCGACCGAGCAGTACTTC. This sequence joins TRBV5-1 and TRBJ2-7, with TRBD2 identical over 10 bases. From germline, CDR1 is SGHRS and CDR2 YFSETQ. After removal of 3 bases from V and 6 bases from J, the junction contained 12 bases not matched to a gene. There are 16 residues in the CDR3.

The chain is built from TRBV29-1 and TRBJ2-7; no clear D gene. CDR3 length: 13 amino acids. Looked up from germline, CDR1 is SQVTM and CDR2 is ANQGSEA. The ends were cut back, 4 bases at V and 0 bases at J, with 10 bases in the middle. The CDR3 loop reads CSVALRSSYEQYF. CDR3 in DNA: TGCAGCGTTGCCCTTCGAAGCTCCTACGAGCAGTACTTC.

V usage is TRBV19 and J usage is TRBJ1-2, with D uncertain. Germline loops: CDR1 LNHDA, CDR2 SQIVND (reference sequence). V was clipped by 2 bases and J by 4 bases, with 8 bases between them. This CDR3 contains 13 residues. As DNA, the CDR3 is TGTGCCAGTAGTATACAACAGACCTATGGCTACACCTTC. As protein: CASSIQQTYGYTF. The full variable domain, completed using reference TRBV19 and TRBJ1-2, is DGGITQSPKYLFRKEGQNVTLSCEQNLNHDAMYWYRQDPGQGLRLIYYSQIVNDFQKGDIAEGYSVSREKKESFPLTVTSAQKNPTAFYLCASSIQQTYGYTFGSGTRLTVV.

The rearrangement links TRBV10-1 to TRBJ2-1; 7 positions match TRBD2. The V gene end was trimmed by 3 bases and the J gene end by 7 bases; junction bases not matched to a gene: 15. Germline values: CDR1 WNHNN, CDR2 SYGVQD (reference sequence). This CDR3 is 17 amino acids long. CDR3 nucleotide sequence: TGCGCCAGCAGTGAAGGTAGAGCGCAGCGGGGAGGTAATGAGCAGTTCTTC. Translated: CASSEGRAQRGGNEQFF.

The J gene is TRBJ2-5, the V gene TRBV18; TRBD2 matches 8 bases. Per the germline V gene, CDR1 is KGHSH and CDR2 is LQKENI. With 1 base clipped from V and 4 bases from J, the junction kept 5 bases outside the gene matches. The CDR3 consists of 15 residues. The chain's CDR3 is CASSPRGGKGETQYF. The CDR3 nucleotides read TGTGCCAGCTCACCACGCGGGGGGAAGGGAGAGACCCAGTACTTC.

This chain connects TRBV19 to TRBJ2-7; 7 positions match TRBD1. V dropped 4 bases and J dropped 5; count of bases not matched to a gene: 5. The germline gives CDR1 LNHDA, CDR2 SQIVND (reference sequence). The length of the CDR3 is 13 residues. CDR3 residues: CASSKGQPHEQYF. CDR3 in DNA: TGTGCCAGTAGTAAGGGACAGCCCCACGAGCAGTACTTC.